This T cell receptor (beta chain) stems from a study of CD8 T cells in ankylosing spondylitis (TCRdb year 2017). With respect to the entire study: T cell receptor beta repertoires were profiled in healthy donors and ankylosing spondylitis patients so that disease-linked TCR variants could be found. Peripheral blood was sampled, and synovial fluid was also collected from ankylosing spondylitis patients. In total, the full study cohort was made up of 108 healthy donors and some 26 ankylosing spondylitis patients. What the research found in general, with its limitations: Some motif variants were previously reported in synovial fluid and blood of reactive arthritis patients, suggesting common disease-initiation mechanisms. Blood from ankylosing spondylitis patients appeared to be characterized by a TCR beta motif made up of seven or eight highly homologous amino acid variants. The disease-linked clones had a CD8+ phenotype and were found at relatively low frequencies in peripheral blood. Significant enrichment of the disease-linked clones was reported in matched synovial fluid samples from ankylosing spondylitis patients.

As concerns this clonotype: Its antigen remains undetermined. No base quality values were provided; no much bigger clone lies one nucleotide off.

Germline trimming: 2 bases from V, 4 bases from J; junction bases outside gene matches: 16. Based on the germline V gene, the CDR1 and CDR2 sequences are SGHAT and FQNNGV. From the cysteine through the phenylalanine, the CDR3 covers 19 amino acids. The read is trimmed to its CDR3 DNA, 57 bases read in frame from base 1. The reads were generated on an Illumina HiSeq 2500. TCR beta libraries were prepared by quantitative 5'-RACE with molecular barcodes. As for how the authors treated the data: To identify disease-linked TCR variants, a new computational method was used, one built on a probabilistic model of VDJ rearrangement. TCRdb ran its own pipeline on the public reads, namely fastp trimming at Q25 and MiXCR clone calling, and kept in-frame beta chains. Rows matching on CDR3 protein sequence are summarized as one entry with the most common DNA and genes. TCRdb, not the original authors, processed these V and J calls. The sample table holds over 450,000 distinct CDR3 sequences, of which 9.5% to 15% were seen once. In total, the top ten clones hold 6.8% of the sample.

The receptor chain draws on TRBV11-2 and TRBJ2-3, and 9 junctional nucleotides match TRBD1. Specimen: blood, either unsorted or a sorted T cell fraction (not recorded which). This TCR came from a male donor with ankylosing spondylitis. The DNA sequence is as follows: TGTGCCAGCAGCTTAAAGAGAGGAACAGGGGGCGTATGGGCAGATACGCAGTATTTT. It translates as CASSLKRGTGGVWADTQYF.